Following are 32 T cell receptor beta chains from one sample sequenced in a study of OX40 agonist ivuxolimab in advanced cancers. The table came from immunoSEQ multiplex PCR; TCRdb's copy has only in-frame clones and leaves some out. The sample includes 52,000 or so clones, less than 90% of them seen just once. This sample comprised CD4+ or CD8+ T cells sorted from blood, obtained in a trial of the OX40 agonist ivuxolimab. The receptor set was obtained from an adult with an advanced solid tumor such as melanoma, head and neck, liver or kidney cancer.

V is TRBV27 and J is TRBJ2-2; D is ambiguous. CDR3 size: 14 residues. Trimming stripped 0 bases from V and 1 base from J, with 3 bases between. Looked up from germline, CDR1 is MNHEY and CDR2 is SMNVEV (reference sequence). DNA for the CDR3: TGTGCCAGCAGTTTATCGGTGAACACCGGGGAGCTGTTTTTT. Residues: CASSLSVNTGELFF.

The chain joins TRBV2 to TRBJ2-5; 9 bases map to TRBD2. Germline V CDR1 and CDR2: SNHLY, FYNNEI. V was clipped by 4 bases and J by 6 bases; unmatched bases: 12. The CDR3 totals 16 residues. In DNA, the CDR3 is TGTGCCAGCAGTGGGGCTAGCGGGGACGGCGGGAAGACCCAGTACTTC. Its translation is CASSGASGDGGKTQYF.

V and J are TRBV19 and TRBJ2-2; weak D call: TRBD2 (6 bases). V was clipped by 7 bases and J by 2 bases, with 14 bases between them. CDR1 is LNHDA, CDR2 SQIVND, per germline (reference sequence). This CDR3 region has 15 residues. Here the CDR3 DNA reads TGTGCCAGTACCCCGGGCGGGGCTAACACCGGGGAGCTGTTTTTT. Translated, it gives CASTPGGANTGELFF.

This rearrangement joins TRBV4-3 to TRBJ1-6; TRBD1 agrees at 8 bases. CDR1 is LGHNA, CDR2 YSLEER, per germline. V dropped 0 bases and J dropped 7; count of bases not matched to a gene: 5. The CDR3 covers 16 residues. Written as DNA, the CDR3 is TGCGCCAGCAGCCAAGATATCAGGGGGCTAAATTCACCCCTCCACTTT. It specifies CASSQDIRGLNSPLHF.

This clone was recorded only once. This CDR3 reads CASSSRQGQNNEQFF. Written as DNA, the CDR3 is TGTGCCAGCAGTTCCAGACAGGGGCAAAACAATGAGCAGTTCTTC. The rearrangement uses TRBV7-2 and TRBJ2-1, with 8 bases identical to TRBD1. The germline CDR1 and CDR2 sequences are SGHTA and FQGNSA. This CDR3 is 15 amino acids long. V lost 6 bases, J lost 5 bases, and 9 bases stayed unmatched.

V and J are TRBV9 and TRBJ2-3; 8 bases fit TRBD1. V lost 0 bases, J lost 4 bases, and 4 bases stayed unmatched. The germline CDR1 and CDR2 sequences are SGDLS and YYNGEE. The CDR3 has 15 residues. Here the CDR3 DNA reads TGTGCCAGCAGCGTAGTCGGACAGGGTGCAGATACGCAGTATTTT. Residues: CASSVVGQGADTQYF. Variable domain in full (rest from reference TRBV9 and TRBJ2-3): DSGVTQTPKHLITATGQRVTLRCSPRSGDLSVYWYQQSLDQGLQFLIQYYNGEERAKGNILERFSAQQFPDLHSELNLSSLELGDSALYFCASSVVGQGADTQYFGPGTRLTVL.

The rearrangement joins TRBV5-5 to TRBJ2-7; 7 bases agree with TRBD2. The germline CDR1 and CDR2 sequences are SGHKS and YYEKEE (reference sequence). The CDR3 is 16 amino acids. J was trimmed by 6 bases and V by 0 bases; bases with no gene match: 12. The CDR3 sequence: CASSLAGGWDPSEQYF. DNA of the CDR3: TGTGCCAGCAGCTTGGCCGGGGGGTGGGACCCTAGCGAGCAGTACTTC.

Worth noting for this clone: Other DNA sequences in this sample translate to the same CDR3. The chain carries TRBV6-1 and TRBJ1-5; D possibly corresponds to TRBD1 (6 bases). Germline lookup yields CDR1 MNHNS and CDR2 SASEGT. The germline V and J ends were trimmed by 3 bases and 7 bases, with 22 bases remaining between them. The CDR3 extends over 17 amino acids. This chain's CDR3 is CASSDSRAGEIRQPQHF. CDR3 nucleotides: TGTGCCAGCAGTGATTCGAGGGCAGGGGAAATCAGGCAGCCCCAGCATTTT.

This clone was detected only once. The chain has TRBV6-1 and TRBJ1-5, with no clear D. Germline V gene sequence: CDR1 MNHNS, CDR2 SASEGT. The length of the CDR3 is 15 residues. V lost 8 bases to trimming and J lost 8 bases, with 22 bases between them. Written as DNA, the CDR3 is TGTGCCAGCTTACAAAGCGGGGTTTCGGGAAAGCCCCAGCATTTT. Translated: CASLQSGVSGKPQHF.

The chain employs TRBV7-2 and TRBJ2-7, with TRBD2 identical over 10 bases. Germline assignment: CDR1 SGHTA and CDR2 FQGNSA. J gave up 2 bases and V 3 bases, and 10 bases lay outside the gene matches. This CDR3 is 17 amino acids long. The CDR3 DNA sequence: TGTGCCAGCAGCTTCACAAGCCCCGGGACTAGCGCCTACGAGCAGTACTTC. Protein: CASSFTSPGTSAYEQYF.

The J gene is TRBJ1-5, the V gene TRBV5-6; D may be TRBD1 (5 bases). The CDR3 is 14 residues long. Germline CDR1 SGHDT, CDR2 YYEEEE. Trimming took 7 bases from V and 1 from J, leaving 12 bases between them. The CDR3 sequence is CASGGGPSNQPQHF. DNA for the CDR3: TGTGCCAGCGGGGGGGGTCCCAGCAATCAGCCCCAGCATTTT.

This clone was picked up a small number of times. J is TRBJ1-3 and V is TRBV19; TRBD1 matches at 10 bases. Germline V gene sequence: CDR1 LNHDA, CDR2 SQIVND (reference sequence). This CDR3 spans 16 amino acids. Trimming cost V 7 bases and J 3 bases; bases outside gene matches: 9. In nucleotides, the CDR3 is TGTGCCAGTAACCCGATCGACAGGGGGCTTGGAAACACCATATATTTT. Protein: CASNPIDRGLGNTIYF.

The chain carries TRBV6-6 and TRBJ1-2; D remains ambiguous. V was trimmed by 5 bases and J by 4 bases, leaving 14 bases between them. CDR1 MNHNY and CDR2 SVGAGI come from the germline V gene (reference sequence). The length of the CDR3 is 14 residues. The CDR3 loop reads CASSRDRGSYGYTF. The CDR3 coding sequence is TGTGCCAGCAGTCGCGACCGAGGGAGCTATGGCTACACCTTC.

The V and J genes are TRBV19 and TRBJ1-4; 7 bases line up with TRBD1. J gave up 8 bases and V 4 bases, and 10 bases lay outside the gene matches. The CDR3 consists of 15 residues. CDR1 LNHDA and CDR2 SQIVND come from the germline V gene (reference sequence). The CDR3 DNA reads TGTGCCAGTAGTACCGACAGGGATCTTCGAGAAAAACTGTTTTTT. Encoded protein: CASSTDRDLREKLFF.

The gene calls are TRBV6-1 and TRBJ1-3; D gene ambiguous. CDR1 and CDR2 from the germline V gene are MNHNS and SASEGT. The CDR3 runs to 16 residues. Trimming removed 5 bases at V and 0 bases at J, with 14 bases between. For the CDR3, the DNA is TGTGCCAGCAGTAAAGTTCCGCGGAGCTCTGGAAACACCATATATTTT. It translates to CASSKVPRSSGNTIYF.

The CDR3 DNA reads as TGTGCCAGCAGCCAAGACGGCGGGGGGCCAAACTACGAGCAGTACTTC. Translating gives CASSQDGGGPNYEQYF. The rearrangement uses TRBV4-2 and TRBJ2-7; 8 bases match TRBD2. The CDR3 length is 16 residues. Germline CDR1 reads LGHNA; CDR2 reads YNFKEQ. V shed 0 bases, J shed 3 bases, and the junction held 7 bases outside the gene matches.

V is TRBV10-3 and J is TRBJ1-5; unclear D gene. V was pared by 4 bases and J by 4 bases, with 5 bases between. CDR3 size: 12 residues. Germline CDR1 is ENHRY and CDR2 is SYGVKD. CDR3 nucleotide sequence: TGTGCCATCAGTGGCGAAAATCAGCCCCAGCATTTT. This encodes CAISGENQPQHF.

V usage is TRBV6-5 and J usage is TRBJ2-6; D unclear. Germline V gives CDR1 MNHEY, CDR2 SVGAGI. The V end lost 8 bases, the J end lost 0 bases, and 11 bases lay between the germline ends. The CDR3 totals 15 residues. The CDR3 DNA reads TGTGCCAGCCTCAAAGCCGGCTCTGGGGCCAACGTCCTGACTTTC. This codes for CASLKAGSGANVLTF.

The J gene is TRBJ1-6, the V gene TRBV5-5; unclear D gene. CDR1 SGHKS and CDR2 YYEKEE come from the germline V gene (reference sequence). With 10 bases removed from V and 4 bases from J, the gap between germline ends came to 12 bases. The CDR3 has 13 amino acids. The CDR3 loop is CASTMGYNSPLHF. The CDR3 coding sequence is TGTGCCTCCACTATGGGGTATAATTCACCCCTCCACTTT. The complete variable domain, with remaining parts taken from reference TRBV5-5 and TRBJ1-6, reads DAGVTQSPTHLIKTRGQQVTLRCSPISGHKSVSWYQQVLGQGPQFIFQYYEKEERGRGNFPDRFSARQFPNYSSELNVNALLLGDSALYLCASTMGYNSPLHFGNGTRLTVT.

The CDR3 bases are TGTGCCAGCAGCGCGGGACTAGCGGGCACAGATACGCAGTATTTT. This encodes CASSAGLAGTDTQYF. The gene calls are TRBV9 and TRBJ2-3; 11 positions agree with TRBD2. Trimming cost V 3 bases and J 1 base; bases outside gene matches: 1. The CDR3 extends over 15 amino acids. Germline CDR1 reads SGDLS; CDR2 reads YYNGEE.

As DNA, the CDR3 is TGTGCCAGTGGGGTCACAGGGGGCGCGGGTCAGCCCCAGCATTTT. Amino acid sequence: CASGVTGGAGQPQHF. The rearrangement uses TRBV19 and TRBJ1-5; 9 bases agree with TRBD1. V lost 8 bases, J lost 6 bases, and 11 bases stayed unmatched. In germline, CDR1 is LNHDA, CDR2 SQIVND (reference sequence). The CDR3 loop spans 15 amino acids.

The CDR3 here is CASSISGDTNEKLFF. The CDR3 DNA is TGCGCCAGCAGCATATCAGGGGATACGAATGAAAAACTGTTTTTT. This chain uses TRBV5-1 with TRBJ1-4, with a possible D match to TRBD1 (6 bases). V was trimmed by 4 bases and J by 5 bases, leaving 15 bases between them. The CDR3 is made up of 15 amino acids. The germline CDR1 and CDR2 sequences are SGHRS and YFSETQ.

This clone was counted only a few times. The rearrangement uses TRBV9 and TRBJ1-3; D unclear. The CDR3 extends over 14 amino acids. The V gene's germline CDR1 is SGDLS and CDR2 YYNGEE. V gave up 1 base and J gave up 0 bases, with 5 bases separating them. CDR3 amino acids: CASSVFGSGNTIYF. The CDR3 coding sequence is TGTGCCAGCAGCGTATTCGGCTCTGGAAACACCATATATTTT.

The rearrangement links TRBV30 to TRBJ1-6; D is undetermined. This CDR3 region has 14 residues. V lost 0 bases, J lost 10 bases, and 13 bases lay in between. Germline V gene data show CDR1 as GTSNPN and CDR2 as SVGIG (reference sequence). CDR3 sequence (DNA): TGTGCCTGGAGTGTACGGGGAAATGAATCACCCCTCCACTTT. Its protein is CAWSVRGNESPLHF. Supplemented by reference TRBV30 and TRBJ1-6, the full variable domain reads SQTIHQWPATLVQPVGSPLSLECTVEGTSNPNLYWYRQAAGRGLQLLFYSVGIGQISSEVPQNLSASRPQDRQFILSSKKLLLSDSGFYLCAWSVRGNESPLHFGNGTRLTVT.

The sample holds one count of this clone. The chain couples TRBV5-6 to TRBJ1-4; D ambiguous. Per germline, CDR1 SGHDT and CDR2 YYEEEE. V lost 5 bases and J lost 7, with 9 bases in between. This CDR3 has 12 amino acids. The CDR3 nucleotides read TGTGCCAGCAGGTCGGGAGGTGAAAAACTGTTTTTT. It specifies CASRSGGEKLFF.

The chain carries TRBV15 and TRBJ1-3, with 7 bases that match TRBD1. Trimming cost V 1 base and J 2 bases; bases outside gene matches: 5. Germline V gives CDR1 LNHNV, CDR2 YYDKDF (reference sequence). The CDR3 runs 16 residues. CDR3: CATSRAQGVTGNTIYF. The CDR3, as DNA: TGTGCCACCAGCAGAGCGCAGGGGGTTACTGGAAACACCATATATTTT.

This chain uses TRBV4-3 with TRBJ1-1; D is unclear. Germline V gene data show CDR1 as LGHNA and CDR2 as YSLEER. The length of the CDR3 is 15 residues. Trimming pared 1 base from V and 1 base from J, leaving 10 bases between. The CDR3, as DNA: TGCGCCAGCAGCCAAGTCAGGCCAGGGAACACTGAAGCTTTCTTT. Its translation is CASSQVRPGNTEAFF.

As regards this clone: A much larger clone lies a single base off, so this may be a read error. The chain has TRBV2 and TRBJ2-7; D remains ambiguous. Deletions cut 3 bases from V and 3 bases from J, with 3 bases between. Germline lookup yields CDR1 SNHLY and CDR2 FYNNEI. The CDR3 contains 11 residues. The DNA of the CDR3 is TGTGCCAGCAGTGATAGCTACGAGCAGTACTTC. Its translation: CASSDSYEQYF.

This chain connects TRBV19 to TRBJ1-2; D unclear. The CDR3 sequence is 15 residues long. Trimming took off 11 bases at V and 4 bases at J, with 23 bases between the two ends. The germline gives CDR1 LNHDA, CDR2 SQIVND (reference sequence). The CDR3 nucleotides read TGTGCCGGTACCTCCCATGGGAGGGCCCCCTATGGCTACACCTTC. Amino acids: CAGTSHGRAPYGYTF. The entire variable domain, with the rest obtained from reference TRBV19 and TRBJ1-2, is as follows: DGGITQSPKYLFRKEGQNVTLSCEQNLNHDAMYWYRQDPGQGLRLIYYSQIVNDFQKGDIAEGYSVSREKKESFPLTVTSAQKNPTAFYLCAGTSHGRAPYGYTFGSGTRLTVV.

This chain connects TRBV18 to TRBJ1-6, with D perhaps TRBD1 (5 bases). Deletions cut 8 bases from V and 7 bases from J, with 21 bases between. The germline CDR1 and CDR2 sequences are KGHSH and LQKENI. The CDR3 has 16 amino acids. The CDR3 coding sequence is TGTGCCAGCCTTCCCGGATCAGGGACGGGGAATTCACCCCTCCACTTT. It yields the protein CASLPGSGTGNSPLHF.

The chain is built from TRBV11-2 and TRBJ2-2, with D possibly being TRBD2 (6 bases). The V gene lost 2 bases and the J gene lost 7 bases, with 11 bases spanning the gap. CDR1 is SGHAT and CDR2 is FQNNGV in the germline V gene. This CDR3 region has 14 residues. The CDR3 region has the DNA TGTGCCAGCAGCTTAAACGGGGGATACGGGGAGCTGTTTTTT. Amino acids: CASSLNGGYGELFF. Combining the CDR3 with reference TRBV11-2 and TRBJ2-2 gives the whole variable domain EAGVAQSPRYKIIEKRQSVAFWCNPISGHATLYWYQQILGQGPKLLIQFQNNGVVDDSQLPKDRFSAERLKGVDSTLKIQPAKLEDSAVYLCASSLNGGYGELFFGEGSRLTVL.

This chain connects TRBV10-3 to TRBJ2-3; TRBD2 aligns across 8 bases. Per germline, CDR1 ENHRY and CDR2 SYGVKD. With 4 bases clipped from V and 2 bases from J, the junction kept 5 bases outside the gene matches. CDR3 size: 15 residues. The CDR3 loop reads CAISAERGNTDTQYF. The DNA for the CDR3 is TGTGCCATCAGTGCTGAGCGGGGGAACACAGATACGCAGTATTTT.